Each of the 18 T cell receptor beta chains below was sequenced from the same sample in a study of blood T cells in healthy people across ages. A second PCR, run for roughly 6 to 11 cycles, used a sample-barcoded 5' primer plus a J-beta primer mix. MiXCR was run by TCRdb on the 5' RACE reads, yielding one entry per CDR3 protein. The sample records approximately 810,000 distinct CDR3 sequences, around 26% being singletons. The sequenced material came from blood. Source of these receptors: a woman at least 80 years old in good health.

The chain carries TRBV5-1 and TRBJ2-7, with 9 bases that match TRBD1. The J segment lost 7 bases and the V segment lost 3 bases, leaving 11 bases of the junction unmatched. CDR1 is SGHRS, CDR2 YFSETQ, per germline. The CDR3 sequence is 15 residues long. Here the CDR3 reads CASSSSGTGHDEQYF. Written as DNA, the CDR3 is TGCGCCAGCAGCTCGTCAGGGACAGGGCATGATGAGCAGTACTTC.

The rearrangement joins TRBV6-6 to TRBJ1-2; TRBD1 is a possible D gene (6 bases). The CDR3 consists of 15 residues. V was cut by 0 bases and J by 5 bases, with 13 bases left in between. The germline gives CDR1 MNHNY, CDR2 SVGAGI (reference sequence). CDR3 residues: CASSYSAGARYGYTF. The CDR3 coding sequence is TGTGCCAGCAGTTACTCGGCGGGGGCTCGGTATGGCTACACCTTC.

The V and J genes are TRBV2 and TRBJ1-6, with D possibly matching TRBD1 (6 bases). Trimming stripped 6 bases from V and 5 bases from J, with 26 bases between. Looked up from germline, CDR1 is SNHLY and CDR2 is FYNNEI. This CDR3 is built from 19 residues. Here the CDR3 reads CASSGVQGTAAGNNSPLHF. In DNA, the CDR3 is TGTGCCAGCAGCGGGGTTCAGGGGACGGCTGCTGGCAATAATTCACCCCTCCACTTT. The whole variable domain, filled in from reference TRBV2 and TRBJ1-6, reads EPEVTQTPSHQVTQMGQEVILRCVPISNHLYFYWYRQILGQKVEFLVSFYNNEISEKSEIFDDQFSVERPDGSNFTLKIRSTKLEDSAMYFCASSGVQGTAAGNNSPLHFGNGTRLTVT.

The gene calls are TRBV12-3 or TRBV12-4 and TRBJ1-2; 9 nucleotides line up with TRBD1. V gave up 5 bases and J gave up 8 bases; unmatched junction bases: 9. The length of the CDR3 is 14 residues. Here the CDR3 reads CASSATTGGFGYTF. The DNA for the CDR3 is TGTGCCAGCAGTGCCACTACAGGGGGCTTCGGCTACACCTTC.

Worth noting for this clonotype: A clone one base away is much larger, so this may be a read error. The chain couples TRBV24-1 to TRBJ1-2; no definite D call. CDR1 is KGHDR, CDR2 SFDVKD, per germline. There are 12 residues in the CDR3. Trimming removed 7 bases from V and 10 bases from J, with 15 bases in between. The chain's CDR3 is CATSGQVGDYTF. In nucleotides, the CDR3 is TGTGCCACCAGCGGGCAGGTCGGCGACTACACCTTC.

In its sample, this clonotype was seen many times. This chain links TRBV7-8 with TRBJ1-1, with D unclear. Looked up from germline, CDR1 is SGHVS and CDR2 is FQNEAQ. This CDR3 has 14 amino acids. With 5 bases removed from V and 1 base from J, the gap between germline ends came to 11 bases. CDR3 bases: TGTGCCAGCAGCCGGGCCCTCACGAACACTGAAGCTTTCTTT. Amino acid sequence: CASSRALTNTEAFF.

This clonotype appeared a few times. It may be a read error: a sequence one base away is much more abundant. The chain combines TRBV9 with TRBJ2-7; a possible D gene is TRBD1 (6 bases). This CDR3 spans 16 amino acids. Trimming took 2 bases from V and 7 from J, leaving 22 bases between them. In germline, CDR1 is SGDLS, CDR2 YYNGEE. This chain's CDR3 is CASSVRQDPHGNEQYF. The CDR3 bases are TGTGCCAGCAGCGTTAGACAGGATCCTCATGGGAATGAGCAGTACTTC.

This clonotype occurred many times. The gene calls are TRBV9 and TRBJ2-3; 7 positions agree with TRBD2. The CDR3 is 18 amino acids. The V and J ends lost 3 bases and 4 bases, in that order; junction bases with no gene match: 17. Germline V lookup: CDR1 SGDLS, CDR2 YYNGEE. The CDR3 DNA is TGTGCCAGCAGCGACTTGGGCCGGGCTAGCGGAGGGTCAGATACGCAGTATTTT. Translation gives CASSDLGRASGGSDTQYF.

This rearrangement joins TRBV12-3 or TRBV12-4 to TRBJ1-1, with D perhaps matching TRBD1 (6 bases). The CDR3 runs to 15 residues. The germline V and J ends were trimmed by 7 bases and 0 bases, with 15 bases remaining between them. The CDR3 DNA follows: TGTGCCAGCACCAAGGGGGGGGCGTTGAACACTGAAGCTTTCTTT. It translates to CASTKGGALNTEAFF.

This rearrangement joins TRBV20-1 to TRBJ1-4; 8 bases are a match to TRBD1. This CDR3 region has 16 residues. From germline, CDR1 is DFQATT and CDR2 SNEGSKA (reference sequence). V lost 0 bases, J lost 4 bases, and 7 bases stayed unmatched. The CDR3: CSARDIGTGLNEKLFF. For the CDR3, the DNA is TGCAGTGCTAGAGATATAGGGACAGGCCTTAATGAAAAACTGTTTTTT.

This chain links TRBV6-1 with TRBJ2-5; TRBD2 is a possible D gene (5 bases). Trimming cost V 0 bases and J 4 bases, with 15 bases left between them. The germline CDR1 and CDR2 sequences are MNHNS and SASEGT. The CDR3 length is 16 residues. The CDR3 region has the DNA TGTGCCAGCAGTGAAGCGCCTACTAGGATTCGAGAGACCCAGTACTTC. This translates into CASSEAPTRIRETQYF.

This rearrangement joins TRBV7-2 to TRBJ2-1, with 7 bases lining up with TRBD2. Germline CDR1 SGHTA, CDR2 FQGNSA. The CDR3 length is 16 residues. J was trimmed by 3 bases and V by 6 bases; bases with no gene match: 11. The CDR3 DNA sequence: TGTGCCAGCAGAGGCGATAGCGGGTCGATCTACAATGAGCAGTTCTTC. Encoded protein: CASRGDSGSIYNEQFF.

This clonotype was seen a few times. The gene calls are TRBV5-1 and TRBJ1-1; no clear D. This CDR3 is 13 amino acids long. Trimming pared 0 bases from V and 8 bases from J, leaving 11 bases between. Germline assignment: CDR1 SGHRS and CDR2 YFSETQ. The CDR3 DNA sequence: TGCGCCAGCAGCTTGGCTCCGCAGTTAGAAGCTTTCTTT. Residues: CASSLAPQLEAFF.

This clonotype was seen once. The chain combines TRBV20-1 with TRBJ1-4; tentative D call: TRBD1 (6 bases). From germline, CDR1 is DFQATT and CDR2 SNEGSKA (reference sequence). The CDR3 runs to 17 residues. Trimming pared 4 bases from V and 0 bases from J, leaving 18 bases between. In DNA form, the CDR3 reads TGCAGTGCTACCGATCCGGGACACCTTGCAACTAATGAAAAACTGTTTTTT. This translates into CSATDPGHLATNEKLFF.

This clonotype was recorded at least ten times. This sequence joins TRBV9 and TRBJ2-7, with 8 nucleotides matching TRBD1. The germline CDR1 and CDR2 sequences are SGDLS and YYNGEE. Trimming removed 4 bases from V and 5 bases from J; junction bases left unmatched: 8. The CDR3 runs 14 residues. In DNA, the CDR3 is TGTGCCAGCAGCCCCCGGACAGGGCTGGACGAGCAGTACTTC. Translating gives CASSPRTGLDEQYF. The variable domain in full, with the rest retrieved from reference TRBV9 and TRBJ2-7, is DSGVTQTPKHLITATGQRVTLRCSPRSGDLSVYWYQQSLDQGLQFLIQYYNGEERAKGNILERFSAQQFPDLHSELNLSSLELGDSALYFCASSPRTGLDEQYFGPGTRLTVT.

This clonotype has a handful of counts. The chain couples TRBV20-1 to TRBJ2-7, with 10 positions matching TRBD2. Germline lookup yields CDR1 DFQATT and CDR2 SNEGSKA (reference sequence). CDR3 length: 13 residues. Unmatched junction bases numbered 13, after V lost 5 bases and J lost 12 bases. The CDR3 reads CSAQRGGRETRYF. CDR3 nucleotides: TGCAGTGCTCAGCGGGGGGGCCGGGAGACCCGGTACTTC.

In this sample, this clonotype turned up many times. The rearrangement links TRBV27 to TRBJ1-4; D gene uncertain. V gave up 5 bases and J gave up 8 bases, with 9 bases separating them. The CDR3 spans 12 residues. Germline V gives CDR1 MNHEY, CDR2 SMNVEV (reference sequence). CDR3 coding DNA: TGTGCCAGCAGTCACTCGGGCGAAAAACTGTTTTTT. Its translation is CASSHSGEKLFF.

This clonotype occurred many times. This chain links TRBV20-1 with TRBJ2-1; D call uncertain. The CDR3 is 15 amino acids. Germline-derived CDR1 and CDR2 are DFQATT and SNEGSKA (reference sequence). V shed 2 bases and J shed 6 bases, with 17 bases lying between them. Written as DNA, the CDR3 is TGCAGTGCTAGAAGTGGACCTCCCAGCGCCAATGAGCAGTTCTTC. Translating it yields CSARSGPPSANEQFF.